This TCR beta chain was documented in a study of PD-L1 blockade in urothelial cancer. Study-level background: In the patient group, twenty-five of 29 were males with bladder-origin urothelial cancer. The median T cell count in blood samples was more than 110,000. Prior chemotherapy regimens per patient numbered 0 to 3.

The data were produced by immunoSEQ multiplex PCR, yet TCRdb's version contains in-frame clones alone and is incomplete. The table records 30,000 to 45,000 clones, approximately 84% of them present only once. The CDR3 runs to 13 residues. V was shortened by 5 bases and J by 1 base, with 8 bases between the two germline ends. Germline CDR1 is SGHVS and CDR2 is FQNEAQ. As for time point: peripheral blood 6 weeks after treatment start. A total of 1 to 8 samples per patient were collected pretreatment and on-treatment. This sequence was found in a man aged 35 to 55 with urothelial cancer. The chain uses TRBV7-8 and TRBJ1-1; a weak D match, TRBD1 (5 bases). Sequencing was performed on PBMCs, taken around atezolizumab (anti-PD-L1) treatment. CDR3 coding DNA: TGTGCCAGCAGCGAGACAGCGAACACTGAAGCTTTCTTT. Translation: CASSETANTEAFF.